These 2 T cell receptor beta chains were sequenced from one sample in a study of CD8 T cells in ankylosing spondylitis. One entry per CDR3 protein results from TCRdb running MiXCR on the 5' RACE reads. The repertoire holds roughly 240,000 distinct CDR3 sequences, with under 35% as singletons. The sample consisted of blood, either unsorted or a sorted T cell fraction (not recorded which). The receptors were gathered from a male donor with ankylosing spondylitis or in good health (not recorded which).

The chain joins TRBV20-1 to TRBJ2-3; the D gene is possibly TRBD2 (6 bases). CDR1 is DFQATT, CDR2 SNEGSKA, per germline (reference sequence). The V end lost 3 bases, the J end lost 0 bases, and 13 bases lay between the germline ends. The CDR3 has 15 amino acids. The CDR3 is CSARGGASSTDTQYF. In nucleotides, the CDR3 is TGCAGTGCTAGGGGGGGTGCCTCTAGCACAGATACGCAGTATTTT.

V is TRBV12-3 or TRBV12-4 and J is TRBJ1-5, with TRBD1 matching over 7 bases. The ends lost 1 base at V and 9 bases at J; junction bases unmatched: 6. This CDR3 is built from 14 residues. CDR3 residues: CASSLGIQGMPQHF. Written as DNA, the CDR3 is TGTGCCAGCAGTTTAGGCATACAGGGGATGCCCCAGCATTTT.